Shown below are 20 T cell receptor beta chains from a single sample sequenced in a study of shared clonotypes between healthy human individuals. Produced via immunoSEQ multiplex PCR; TCRdb's table is partial and in-frame only. The sample consists of under 600,000 clones, 60% to 80% of them appearing once. What was sequenced was PBMCs. The receptors stem from a middle-aged woman in good health. Some clones in this sample may be carry-over from other donors' samples.

The J gene is TRBJ2-5, the V gene TRBV5-1, with 12 nucleotides matching TRBD2. Germline CDR1 SGHRS, CDR2 YFSETQ. The CDR3 runs to 17 residues. Germline trimming cut 2 bases from V and 2 bases from J; bases unmatched to any gene: 7. CDR3 nucleotides: TGCGCCAGCAGCTTTCGGACTAGCGGGACCGGACAAGAGACCCAGTACTTC. This translates into CASSFRTSGTGQETQYF.

The rearrangement links TRBV6-6 to TRBJ1-1, with TRBD1 matching over 7 bases. The V and J ends lost 6 bases and 4 bases, in that order; junction bases with no gene match: 8. CDR1 is MNHNY and CDR2 is SVGAGI in the germline V gene (reference sequence). This CDR3 has 14 residues. CDR3 amino acids: CASSKRQGSTEAFF. The CDR3 DNA sequence: TGTGCCAGCAGCAAAAGACAGGGCTCCACTGAAGCTTTCTTT.

The V and J genes are TRBV5-4 and TRBJ2-5; 9 bases match TRBD2. The germline V gene encodes CDR1 SGHNT and CDR2 YYREEE (reference sequence). The CDR3 is made up of 15 amino acids. Trimming took 1 base from V and 5 from J; bases not matched to a gene: 6. CDR3 in amino acids: CASSLSSGRSETQYF. The CDR3 DNA is TGTGCCAGCAGCTTGTCCAGCGGGAGGTCGGAGACCCAGTACTTC.

The rearrangement links TRBV28 to TRBJ1-4; D gene ambiguous. Germline V gives CDR1 MDHEN, CDR2 SYDVKM. The CDR3 extends over 12 amino acids. The germline V and J ends were trimmed by 8 bases and 5 bases, with 9 bases remaining between them. CDR3 in amino acids: CASLQPNEKLFF. CDR3 bases: TGTGCCAGCCTACAGCCGAATGAAAAACTGTTTTTT. Based on the CDR3 plus reference TRBV28 and TRBJ1-4, the full variable domain is DVKVTQSSRYLVKRTGEKVFLECVQDMDHENMFWYRQDPGLGLRLIYFSYDVKMKEKGDIPEGYSVSREKKERFSLILESASTNQTSMYLCASLQPNEKLFFGSGTQLSVL.

The V and J genes are TRBV4-1 and TRBJ2-3, with 12 bases matching TRBD2. With 2 bases clipped from V and 0 bases from J, the junction kept 6 bases outside the gene matches. Looked up from germline, CDR1 is MGHRA and CDR2 is YSYEKL. This CDR3 contains 18 residues. The CDR3 spells CASSQFAGTSGSTDTQYF. The CDR3 DNA reads as TGCGCCAGCAGCCAATTTGCCGGGACTAGCGGGAGCACAGATACGCAGTATTTT.

The chain is built from TRBV9 and TRBJ2-1; no clear D gene. V gave up 4 bases and J gave up 3 bases, with 5 bases separating them. CDR1 and CDR2 from the germline V gene are SGDLS and YYNGEE. The CDR3 is made up of 12 amino acids. CDR3 protein: CASSLGYNEQFF. The CDR3 nucleotides read TGTGCCAGCAGCTTAGGCTACAATGAGCAGTTCTTC.

V usage is TRBV7-8 and J usage is TRBJ1-2; no clear D gene. CDR3 length: 13 residues. CDR1 is SGHVS and CDR2 is FQNEAQ in the germline V gene. The germline V and J ends were trimmed by 4 bases and 1 base, with 7 bases remaining between them. The CDR3 is CASSSRVNYGYTF. The CDR3 bases are TGTGCCAGCAGCTCCCGGGTTAACTATGGCTACACCTTC.

The V and J genes are TRBV11-1 and TRBJ2-7, with D possibly being TRBD1 (6 bases). The CDR3 runs 17 residues. Germline-derived CDR1 and CDR2 are SGHAT and FQDESV (reference sequence). V lost 5 bases and J 2 bases, leaving 22 bases between the germline ends. The CDR3: CASSATSRQVLTYEQYF. The DNA for the CDR3 is TGTGCCAGCAGCGCCACATCGAGACAGGTTTTGACCTACGAGCAGTACTTC.

In this sample, this clone turned up a few times. The V and J genes are TRBV28 and TRBJ1-4; TRBD1 aligns across 7 bases. The J segment lost 5 bases and the V segment lost 8 bases, leaving 11 bases of the junction unmatched. Germline loops: CDR1 MDHEN, CDR2 SYDVKM. This CDR3 contains 15 residues. The CDR3 region is CASRGLGQENEKLFF. In DNA, the CDR3 is TGTGCCAGCCGCGGCTTAGGACAGGAAAATGAAAAACTGTTTTTT.

Comment on this clone: A read error is possible here, since a much larger clone lies one base away. V gene TRBV29-1 combines with J gene TRBJ1-2; no definite D call. CDR1 is SQVTM, CDR2 ANQGSEA, per germline. This CDR3 has 14 amino acids. The chain's CDR3 is CSAEVVGRNRGYTF. The CDR3 bases are TGCAGCGCTGAAGTGGTCGGGCGGAATCGTGGCTACACCTTC. The full variable domain, in which reference TRBV29-1 and TRBJ1-2 provide the parts outside the CDR3, is SAVISQKPSRDICQRGTSLTIQCQVDSQVTMMFWYRQQPGQSLTLIATANQGSEATYESGFVIDKFPISRPNLTFSTLTVSNMSPEDSSIYLCSAEVVGRNRGYTFGSGTRLTVV.

The J gene is TRBJ2-2, the V gene TRBV7-9, with D perhaps matching TRBD2 (5 bases). V lost 2 bases and J lost 4, with 14 bases in between. The CDR3 has 16 residues. Germline CDR1 is SEHNR and CDR2 is FQNEAQ (reference sequence). This chain's CDR3 is CASSLRGARGTGELFF. Written as DNA, the CDR3 is TGTGCCAGCAGCTTACGGGGAGCGCGAGGCACCGGGGAGCTGTTTTTT.

V is TRBV27 and J is TRBJ1-2, with TRBD1 as a possible D gene (6 bases). Germline CDR1 MNHEY, CDR2 SMNVEV (reference sequence). The CDR3 covers 14 residues. Trimming took off 8 bases at V and 3 bases at J, with 16 bases between the two ends. The chain's CDR3 is CASRTVTGHYGYTF. For the CDR3, the DNA is TGTGCCAGCCGAACCGTGACAGGCCACTATGGCTACACCTTC.

The chain recombines TRBV28 with TRBJ1-4; 7 positions match TRBD1. CDR3 length: 14 amino acids. Unmatched junction bases numbered 7, after V lost 11 bases and J lost 1 base. CDR1 is MDHEN and CDR2 is SYDVKM in the germline V gene. CDR3 DNA sequence: TGTGCCGGGGGAGGGGGCAGAACTAATGAAAAACTGTTTTTT. Its translation is CAGGGGRTNEKLFF.

The V call is TRBV28, the J call TRBJ2-1; TRBD2 matches 14 bases. Germline loops: CDR1 MDHEN, CDR2 SYDVKM. The CDR3 is 16 residues long. V lost 5 bases to trimming and J lost 6 bases; unmatched junction nucleotides: 6. The CDR3 reads CASSPPGLAGVNEQFF. The CDR3 nucleotides are TGTGCCAGCAGTCCACCGGGACTAGCGGGAGTCAATGAGCAGTTCTTC.

The chain joins TRBV6-1 to TRBJ1-3, with no clear D. V gave up 2 bases and J gave up 2 bases, with 28 bases separating them. The CDR3 length is 21 residues. The germline CDR1 and CDR2 sequences are MNHNS and SASEGT. The CDR3 DNA reads as TGTGCCAGCAGTGAAAGGAAGGCGGCAGACCTCTCTCTTGCCCCTGGAAACACCATATATTTT. This translates into CASSERKAADLSLAPGNTIYF.

This rearrangement joins TRBV6-7 to TRBJ2-5; 14 bases match TRBD2. TRBV6-7 is identified as an open reading frame with a role that is uncertain. V gave up 2 bases and J gave up 5 bases; unmatched junction bases: 10. The CDR3 length is 18 residues. The chain's CDR3 is CASSYPKGLAGVLETQYF. The CDR3 DNA reads as TGTGCCAGCAGTTACCCCAAGGGACTAGCGGGAGTCTTGGAGACCCAGTACTTC.

A remark on this clone: A far larger clone is one nucleotide away, so this likely arose from a read error. Other DNA sequences in the same sample also yield this CDR3. The J gene is TRBJ1-1, the V gene TRBV7-3; D might be TRBD1 (5 bases). CDR3 length equals 15 residues. From germline, CDR1 is SGHTA and CDR2 FQGTGA. CDR3 bases: TGTGCCAGCAGCTTAACGGGGGGTCCGGGCACTGAAGCTTTCTTC. As protein: CASSLTGGPGTEAFF.

The J gene is TRBJ2-1, the V gene TRBV28; a possible D gene is TRBD2 (5 bases). The germline V gene encodes CDR1 MDHEN and CDR2 SYDVKM. The CDR3 extends over 15 amino acids. Trimming removed 7 bases at V and 1 base at J, with 14 bases between. Written as DNA, the CDR3 is TGTGCCAGCACCAGTAGCGTATCATCCTACAATGAGCAGTTCTTC. Protein product: CASTSSVSSYNEQFF.

CDR3 bases: TGTGCCAGCAGTGGAGGTGGAGGGGACGTAGATACGCAGTATTTT. The encoded protein is CASSGGGGDVDTQYF. V usage is TRBV6-1 and J usage is TRBJ2-3, with D perhaps TRBD2 (6 bases). There are 15 residues in the CDR3. Trimming cost V 4 bases and J 5 bases, with 16 bases left between them. Germline values: CDR1 MNHNS, CDR2 SASEGT.

The chain joins TRBV21-1 to TRBJ1-1; no check of the table's D call, TRBD1, against the DNA was made. TRBV21-1 constitutes a pseudogene. The CDR3 loop spans 17 amino acids. CDR3 region: CASSKDKRTGGNTEAFF. For the CDR3, the DNA is TGTGCCAGCAGCAAAGATAAGAGGACAGGTGGGAACACTGAAGCTTTCTTT.